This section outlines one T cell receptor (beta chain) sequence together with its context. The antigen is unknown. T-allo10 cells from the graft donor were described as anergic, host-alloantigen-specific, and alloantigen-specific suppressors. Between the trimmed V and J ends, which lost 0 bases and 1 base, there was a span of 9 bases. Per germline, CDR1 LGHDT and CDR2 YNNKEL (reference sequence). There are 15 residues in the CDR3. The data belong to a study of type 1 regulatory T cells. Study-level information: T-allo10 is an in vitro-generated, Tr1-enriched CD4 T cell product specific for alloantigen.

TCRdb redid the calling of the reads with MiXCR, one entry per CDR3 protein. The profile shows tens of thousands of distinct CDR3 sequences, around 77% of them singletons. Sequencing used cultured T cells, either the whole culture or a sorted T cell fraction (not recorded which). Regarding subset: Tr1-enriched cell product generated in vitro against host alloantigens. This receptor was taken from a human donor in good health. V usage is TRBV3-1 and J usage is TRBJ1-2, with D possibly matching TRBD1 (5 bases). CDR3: CASSQEPGLNYGYTF. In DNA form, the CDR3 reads TGTGCCAGCAGCCAAGAGCCAGGGCTTAACTATGGCTACACCTTC.